The table lists the clone carrying this T cell receptor beta chain with a count of one. The antigen remains undetermined. These data are taken from a study of OX40 agonist ivuxolimab in advanced cancers. Study conclusions and caveats: CD4+ T cells averaged fewer expanded clones than CD8+ T cells. In the 0.1 to 3.0 mg/kg range, CD4+ and CD8+ blood T cells had expanded clonally by week 6.

Data came from immunoSEQ multiplex PCR; TCRdb stores just in-frame clones and leaves some out. The data hold approximately 20,000 clones, with about nine tenths observed a single time. The CDR3 sequence is 12 residues long. The V and J ends lost 5 bases and 5 bases respectively, with 8 bases between them. The germline CDR1 and CDR2 sequences are SGHRS and YFSETQ. The specimen was CD4+ or CD8+ T cells sorted from blood, collected in a trial of the OX40 agonist ivuxolimab. This receptor was taken from an adult with an advanced solid tumor such as melanoma, head and neck, liver or kidney cancer. The chain links TRBV5-1 to TRBJ2-1; D is unclear. The CDR3 region has the DNA TGCGCCAGCAGTGTCTTACACAATGAGCAGTTCTTC. Protein product: CASSVLHNEQFF.